This T cell receptor beta chain is drawn from a study of CD8 T cells in ankylosing spondylitis. General study findings and limits: Typical of ankylosing spondylitis blood, it appeared, was a TCR beta motif of eight highly homologous variants.

TCRdb fed the 5' RACE reads into MiXCR, producing one record per CDR3 protein. The profile shows fewer than 400,000 distinct CDR3 sequences, 8% of them singletons. For this clonotype: Its target is unknown.

Between the trimmed V and J ends, which lost 0 bases and 7 bases, there was a span of 13 bases. The CDR3 is 14 amino acids. The germline CDR1 and CDR2 sequences are SGHRS and YFSETQ. The sequence came from a male donor with ankylosing spondylitis. Source material: blood, either unsorted or a sorted T cell fraction (not recorded which). The V call is TRBV5-1, the J call TRBJ1-1, with a weak D call TRBD1 (5 bases). The CDR3 DNA is TGCGCCAGCAGCTTGGTGATAGGGGAGGGTGAAGCTTTCTTT. Residues: CASSLVIGEGEAFF.